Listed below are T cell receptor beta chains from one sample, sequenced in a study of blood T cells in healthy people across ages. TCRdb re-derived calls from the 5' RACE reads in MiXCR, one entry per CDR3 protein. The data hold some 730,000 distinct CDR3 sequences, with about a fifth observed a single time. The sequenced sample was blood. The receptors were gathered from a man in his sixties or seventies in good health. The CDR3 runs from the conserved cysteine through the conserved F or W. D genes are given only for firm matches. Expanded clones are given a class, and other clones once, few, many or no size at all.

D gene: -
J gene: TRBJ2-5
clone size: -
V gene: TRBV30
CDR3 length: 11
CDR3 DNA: TGTGCCGGGACGACGGAAGAGACCCAGTACTTC
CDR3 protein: CAGTTEETQYF

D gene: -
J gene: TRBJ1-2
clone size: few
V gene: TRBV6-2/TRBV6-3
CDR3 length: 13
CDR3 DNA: TGTGCCAGCAGTTACGGCCTTGACTATGGCTACACCTTC
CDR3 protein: CASSYGLDYGYTF

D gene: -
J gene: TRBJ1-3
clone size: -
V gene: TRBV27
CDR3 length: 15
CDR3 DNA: TGTGCCAGCAGTTTCGCGGACAGCTCTGGAAACACCATATATTTT
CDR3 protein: CASSFADSSGNTIYF

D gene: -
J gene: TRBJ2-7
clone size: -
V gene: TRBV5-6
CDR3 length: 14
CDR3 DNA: TGTGCCAGCAGCCCAATGGGGCAGTTCTACGAGCAGTACTTC
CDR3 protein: CASSPMGQFYEQYF

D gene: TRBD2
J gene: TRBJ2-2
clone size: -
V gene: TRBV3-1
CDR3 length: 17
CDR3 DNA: TGTGCCAGCAGCCGCCTGACCGCGGGAGATCCCACCGGGGAGCTGTTTTTT
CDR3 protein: CASSRLTAGDPTGELFF

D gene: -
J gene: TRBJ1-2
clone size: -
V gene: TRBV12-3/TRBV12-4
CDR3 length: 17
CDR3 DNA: TGTGCCAGCACCTCCCAGGCAGGGGCGATCGTTACATATGGCTACACCTTC
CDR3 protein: CASTSQAGAIVTYGYTF

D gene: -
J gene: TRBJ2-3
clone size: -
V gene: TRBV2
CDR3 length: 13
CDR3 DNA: TGTGCCAGCCAAAGGACACGGAGAGATACGCAGTATTTT
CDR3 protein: CASQRTRRDTQYF

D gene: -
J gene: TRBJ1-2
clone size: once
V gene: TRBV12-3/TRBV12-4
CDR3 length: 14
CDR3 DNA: TGTGCCAGCAGAGCACAGGGTACAGGCTATGGCTACACCTTC
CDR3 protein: CASRAQGTGYGYTF

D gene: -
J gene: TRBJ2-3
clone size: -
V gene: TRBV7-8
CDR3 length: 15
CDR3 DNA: TGTGCCAGCAGCCCCTGGGGCGGGGAAAAACATACGCAGTATTTT
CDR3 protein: CASSPWGGEKHTQYF

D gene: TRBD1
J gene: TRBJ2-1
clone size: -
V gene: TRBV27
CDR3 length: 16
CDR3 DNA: TGTGCCAGCAGAAGTCGGACAGGGATCCTCTACAATGAGCAGTTCTTC
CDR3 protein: CASRSRTGILYNEQFF

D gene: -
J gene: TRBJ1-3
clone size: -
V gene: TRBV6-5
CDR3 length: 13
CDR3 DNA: TGTGCCAGCAAACAGGGAGCTGGAAACACCATATATTTT
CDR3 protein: CASKQGAGNTIYF

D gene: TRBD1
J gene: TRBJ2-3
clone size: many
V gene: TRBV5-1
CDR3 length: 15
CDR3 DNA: TGCGCCAGCAGCCTAACAGGGGACCGGACAGATACGCAGTATTTT
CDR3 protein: CASSLTGDRTDTQYF

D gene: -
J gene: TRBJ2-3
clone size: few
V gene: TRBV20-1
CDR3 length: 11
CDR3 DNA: TGCAGTGGGTTAACGGCAGATACGCAGTATTTT
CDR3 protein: CSGLTADTQYF

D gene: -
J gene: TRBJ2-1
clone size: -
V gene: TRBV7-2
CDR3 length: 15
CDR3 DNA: TGTGCCAGCAGCTTGGACTCCAGGGCTTACAATGAGCAGTTCTTC
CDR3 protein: CASSLDSRAYNEQFF

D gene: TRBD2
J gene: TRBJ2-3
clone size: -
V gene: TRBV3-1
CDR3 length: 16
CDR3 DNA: TGTGCCAGCAGCCGAGGACTAGCGGCGCTCACAGATACGCAGTATTTT
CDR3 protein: CASSRGLAALTDTQYF

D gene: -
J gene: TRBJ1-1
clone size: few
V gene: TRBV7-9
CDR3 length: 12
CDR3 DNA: TGTGCCAGCAGAGGGTTTGGGACTGAAGCTTTCTTT
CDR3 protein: CASRGFGTEAFF

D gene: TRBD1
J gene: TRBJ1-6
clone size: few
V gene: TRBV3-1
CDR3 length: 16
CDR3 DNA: TGTGCCAGCAGCCGACAGGGTGCGTTGGGTAATTCACCCCTCCACTTT
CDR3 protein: CASSRQGALGNSPLHF

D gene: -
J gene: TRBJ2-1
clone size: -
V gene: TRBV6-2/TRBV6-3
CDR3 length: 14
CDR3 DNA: TGTGCCAGCAGTTACTCGACTAGGGGATCTGAGCAGTTCTTC
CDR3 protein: CASSYSTRGSEQFF

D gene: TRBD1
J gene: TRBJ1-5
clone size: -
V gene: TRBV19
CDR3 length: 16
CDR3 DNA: TGTGCCAGTAGTCCCCGACAGGGCGGTAGCAATCAGCCCCAGCATTTT
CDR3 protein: CASSPRQGGSNQPQHF

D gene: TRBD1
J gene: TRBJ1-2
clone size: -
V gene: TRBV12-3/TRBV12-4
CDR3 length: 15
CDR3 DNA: TGTGCCAGCAGACGTACAGGGGGCGCCTGGTATGGCTACACCTTC
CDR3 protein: CASRRTGGAWYGYTF

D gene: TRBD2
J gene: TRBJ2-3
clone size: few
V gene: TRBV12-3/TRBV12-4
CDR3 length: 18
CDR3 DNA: TGTGCCAGCAGTTTAGGGTCTAGCGGGGGCTCGGGCGCAGATACGCAGTATTTT
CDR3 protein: CASSLGSSGGSGADTQYF

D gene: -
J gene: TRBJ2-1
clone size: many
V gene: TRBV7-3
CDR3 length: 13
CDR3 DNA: TGTGCCAGCTCACTGCAAGATTACAATGAGCAGTTCTTC
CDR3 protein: CASSLQDYNEQFF

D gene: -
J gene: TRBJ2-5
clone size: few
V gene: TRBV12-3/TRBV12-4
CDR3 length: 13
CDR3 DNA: TGTGCCAGCACCGAAGTAGGGTTGGAGACCCAGTACTTC
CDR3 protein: CASTEVGLETQYF

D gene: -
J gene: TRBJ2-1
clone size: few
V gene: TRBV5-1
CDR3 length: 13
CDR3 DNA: TGCGCCAGCAGCGCCAGCCCAGACAATGAGCAGTTCTTC
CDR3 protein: CASSASPDNEQFF